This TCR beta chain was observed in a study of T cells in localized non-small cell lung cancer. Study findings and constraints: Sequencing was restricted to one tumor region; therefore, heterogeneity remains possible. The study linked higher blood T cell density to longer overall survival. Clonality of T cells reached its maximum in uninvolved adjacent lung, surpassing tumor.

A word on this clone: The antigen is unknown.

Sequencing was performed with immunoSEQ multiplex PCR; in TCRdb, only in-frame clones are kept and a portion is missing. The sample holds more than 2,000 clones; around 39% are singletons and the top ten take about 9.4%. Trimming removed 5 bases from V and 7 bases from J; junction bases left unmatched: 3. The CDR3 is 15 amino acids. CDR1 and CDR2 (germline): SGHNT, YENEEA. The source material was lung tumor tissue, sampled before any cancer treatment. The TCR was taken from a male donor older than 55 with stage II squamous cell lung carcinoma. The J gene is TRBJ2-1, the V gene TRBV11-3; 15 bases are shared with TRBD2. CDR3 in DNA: TGTGCCAGCAGCCTTGGGACTAGCGGGAGGAATGAGCAGTTCTTC. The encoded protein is CASSLGTSGRNEQFF.